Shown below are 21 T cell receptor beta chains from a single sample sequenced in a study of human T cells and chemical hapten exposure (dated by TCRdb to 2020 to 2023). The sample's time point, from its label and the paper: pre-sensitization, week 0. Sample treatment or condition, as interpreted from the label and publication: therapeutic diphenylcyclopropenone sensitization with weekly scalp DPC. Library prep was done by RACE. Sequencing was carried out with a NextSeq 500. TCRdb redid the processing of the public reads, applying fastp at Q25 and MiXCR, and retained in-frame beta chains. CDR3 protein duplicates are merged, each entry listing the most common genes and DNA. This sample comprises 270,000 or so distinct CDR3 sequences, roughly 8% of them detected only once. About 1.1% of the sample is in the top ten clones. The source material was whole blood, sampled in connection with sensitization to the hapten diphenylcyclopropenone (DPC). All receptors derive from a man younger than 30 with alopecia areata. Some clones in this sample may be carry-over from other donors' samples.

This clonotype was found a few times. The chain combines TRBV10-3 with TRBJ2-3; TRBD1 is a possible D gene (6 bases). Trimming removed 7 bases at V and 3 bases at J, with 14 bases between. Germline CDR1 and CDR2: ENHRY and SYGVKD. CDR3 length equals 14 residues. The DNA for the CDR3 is TGTGCCATCAAACAGGGTGGAAGAACAGATACGCAGTATTTT. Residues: CAIKQGGRTDTQYF.

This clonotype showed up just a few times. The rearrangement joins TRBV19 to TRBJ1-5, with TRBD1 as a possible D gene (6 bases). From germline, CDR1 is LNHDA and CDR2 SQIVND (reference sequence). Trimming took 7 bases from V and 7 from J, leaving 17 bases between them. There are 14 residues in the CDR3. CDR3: CASTIGGANQPQHF. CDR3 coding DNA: TGTGCCAGTACCATCGGGGGGGCGAACCAGCCCCAGCATTTT.

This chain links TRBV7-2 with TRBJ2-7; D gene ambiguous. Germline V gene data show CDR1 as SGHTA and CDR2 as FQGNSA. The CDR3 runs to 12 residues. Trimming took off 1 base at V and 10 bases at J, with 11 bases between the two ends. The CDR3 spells CASSLGDRVQYV. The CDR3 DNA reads TGTGCCAGCAGCTTAGGAGATAGGGTTCAGTACGTC.

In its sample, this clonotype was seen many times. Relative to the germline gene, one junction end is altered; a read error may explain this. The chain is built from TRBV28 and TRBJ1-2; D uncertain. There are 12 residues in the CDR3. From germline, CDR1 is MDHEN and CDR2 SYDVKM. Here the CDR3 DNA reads TGTGCCAGCAGTTTTGGCCCTAGAGGGCCTGTCTTC. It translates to CASSFGPRGPVF.

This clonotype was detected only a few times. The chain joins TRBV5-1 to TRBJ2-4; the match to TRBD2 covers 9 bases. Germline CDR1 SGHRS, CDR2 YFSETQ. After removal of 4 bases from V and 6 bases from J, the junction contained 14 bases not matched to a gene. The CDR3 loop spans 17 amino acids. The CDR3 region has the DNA TGCGCCAGCAGCACCCAGACTAGCGGATTTGAGGGAAACATTCAGTACTTC. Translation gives CASSTQTSGFEGNIQYF. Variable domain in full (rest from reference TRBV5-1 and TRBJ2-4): KAGVTQTPRYLIKTRGQQVTLSCSPISGHRSVSWYQQTPGQGLQFLFEYFSETQRNKGNFPGRFSGRQFSNSRSEMNVSTLELGDSALYLCASSTQTSGFEGNIQYFGAGTRLSVL.

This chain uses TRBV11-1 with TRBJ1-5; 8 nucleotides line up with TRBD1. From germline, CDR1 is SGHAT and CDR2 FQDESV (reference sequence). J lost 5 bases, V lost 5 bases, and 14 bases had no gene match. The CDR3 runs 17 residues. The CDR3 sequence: CASSPPSGRGRDQPQHF. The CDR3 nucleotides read TGTGCCAGCAGCCCTCCTAGTGGCAGGGGGCGCGATCAGCCCCAGCATTTT.

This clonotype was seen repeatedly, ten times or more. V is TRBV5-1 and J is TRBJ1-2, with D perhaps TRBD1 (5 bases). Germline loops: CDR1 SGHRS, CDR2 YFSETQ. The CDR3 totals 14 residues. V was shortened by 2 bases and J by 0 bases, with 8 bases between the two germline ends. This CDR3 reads CASSFREANYGYTF. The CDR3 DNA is TGCGCCAGCAGCTTCAGGGAAGCTAACTATGGCTACACCTTC.

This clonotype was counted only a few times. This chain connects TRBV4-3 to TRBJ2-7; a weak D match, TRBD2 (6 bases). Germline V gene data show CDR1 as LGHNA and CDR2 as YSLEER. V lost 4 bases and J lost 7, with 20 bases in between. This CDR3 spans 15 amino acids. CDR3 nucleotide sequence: TGCGCCAGCAGCCGGTCGGCGGGGCCTCAACGGGAGCAGTACTTC. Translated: CASSRSAGPQREQYF.

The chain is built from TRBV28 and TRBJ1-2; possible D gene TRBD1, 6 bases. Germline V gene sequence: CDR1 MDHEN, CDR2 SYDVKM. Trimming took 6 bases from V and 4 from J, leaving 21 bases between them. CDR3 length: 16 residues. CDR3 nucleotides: TGTGCCAGCAGCCAACTGGGGCGGTTGGGGGCCTATGGCTACACCTTC. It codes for CASSQLGRLGAYGYTF.

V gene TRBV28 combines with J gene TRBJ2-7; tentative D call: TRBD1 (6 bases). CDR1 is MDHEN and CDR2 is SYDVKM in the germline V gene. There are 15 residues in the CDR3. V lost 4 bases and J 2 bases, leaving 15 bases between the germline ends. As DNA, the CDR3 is TGTGCCAGCAGTTCATCAGGGGTTGGGGCCTACGAGCAGTACTTC. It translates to CASSSSGVGAYEQYF.

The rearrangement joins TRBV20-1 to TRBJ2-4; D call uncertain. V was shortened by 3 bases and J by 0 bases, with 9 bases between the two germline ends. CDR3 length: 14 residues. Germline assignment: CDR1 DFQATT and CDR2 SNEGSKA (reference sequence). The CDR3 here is CSASSLGAKNIQYF. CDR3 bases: TGCAGTGCTAGTTCCCTAGGAGCCAAAAACATTCAGTACTTC.

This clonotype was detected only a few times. The CDR3: CATQFGTYNEQFF. DNA of the CDR3: TGTGCCACCCAATTCGGCACCTACAATGAGCAGTTCTTC. The chain is built from TRBV6-2 or TRBV6-3 and TRBJ2-1, with D unclear. The CDR3 contains 13 residues. Germline V lookup: CDR1 MNHEY, CDR2 SVGEGT. Trimming took off 10 bases at V and 2 bases at J, with 12 bases between the two ends.

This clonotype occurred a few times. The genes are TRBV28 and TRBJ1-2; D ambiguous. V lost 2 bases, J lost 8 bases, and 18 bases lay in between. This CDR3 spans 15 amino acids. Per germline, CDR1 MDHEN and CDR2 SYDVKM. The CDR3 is CASSLVREVIRGYTF. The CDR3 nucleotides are TGTGCCAGCAGTTTAGTGCGGGAGGTGATTCGGGGCTACACCTTC.

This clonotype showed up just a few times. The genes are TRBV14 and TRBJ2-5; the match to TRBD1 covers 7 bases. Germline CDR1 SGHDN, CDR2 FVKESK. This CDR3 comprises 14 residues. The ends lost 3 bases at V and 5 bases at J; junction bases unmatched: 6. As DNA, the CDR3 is TGTGCCAGCAGCCATACAGGGGCATTTGAGACCCAGTACTTC. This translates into CASSHTGAFETQYF.

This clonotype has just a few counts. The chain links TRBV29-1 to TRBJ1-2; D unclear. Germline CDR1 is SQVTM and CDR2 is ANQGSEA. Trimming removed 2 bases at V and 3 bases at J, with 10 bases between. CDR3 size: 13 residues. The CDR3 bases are TGCAGCGTTGAACCCCGGCAAGACTATGGCTACACCTTC. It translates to CSVEPRQDYGYTF.

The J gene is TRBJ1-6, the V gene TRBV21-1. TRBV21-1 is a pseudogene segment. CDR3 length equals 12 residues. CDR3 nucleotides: TGTGCCAGCGAGGCAATGTGTTCACCCCTCCACTTT. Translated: CASEAMCSPLHF.

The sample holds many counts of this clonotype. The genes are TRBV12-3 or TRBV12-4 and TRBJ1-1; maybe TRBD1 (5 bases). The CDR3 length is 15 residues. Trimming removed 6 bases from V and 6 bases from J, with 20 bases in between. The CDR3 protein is CASSEIPGTLPEAFF. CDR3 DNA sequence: TGTGCCAGCAGCGAAATACCAGGGACCCTCCCTGAAGCTTTCTTT.

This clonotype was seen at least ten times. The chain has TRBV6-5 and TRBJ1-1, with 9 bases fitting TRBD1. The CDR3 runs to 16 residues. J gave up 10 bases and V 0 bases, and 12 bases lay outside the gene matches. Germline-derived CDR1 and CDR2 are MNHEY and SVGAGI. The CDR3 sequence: CASSYSTDRGGNGAFF. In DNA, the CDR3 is TGTGCCAGCAGTTACTCGACGGACAGGGGAGGGAATGGAGCTTTCTTT.

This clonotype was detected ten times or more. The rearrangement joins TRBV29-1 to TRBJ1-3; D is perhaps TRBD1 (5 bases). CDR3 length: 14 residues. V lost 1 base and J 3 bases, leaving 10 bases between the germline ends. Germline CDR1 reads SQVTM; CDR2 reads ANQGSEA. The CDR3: CSVEGQGNGNTIYF. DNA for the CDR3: TGCAGCGTTGAAGGCCAGGGTAATGGAAACACCATATATTTT.

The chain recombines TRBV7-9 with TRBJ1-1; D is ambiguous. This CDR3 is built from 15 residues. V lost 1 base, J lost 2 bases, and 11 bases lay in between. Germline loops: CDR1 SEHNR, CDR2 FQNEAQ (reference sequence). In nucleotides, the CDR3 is TGTGCCAGCAGCTTAGGATCGGGTTCAAACACTGAAGCTTTCTTT. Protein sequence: CASSLGSGSNTEAFF.

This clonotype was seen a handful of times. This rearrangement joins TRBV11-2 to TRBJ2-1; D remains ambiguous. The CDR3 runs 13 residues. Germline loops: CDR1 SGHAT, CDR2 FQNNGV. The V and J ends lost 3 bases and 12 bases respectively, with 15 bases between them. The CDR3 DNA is TGTGCCAGCAGCTTTGGGCCCGTTCGTCCGCAGTTCTTC. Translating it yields CASSFGPVRPQFF. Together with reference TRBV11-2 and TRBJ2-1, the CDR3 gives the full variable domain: EAGVAQSPRYKIIEKRQSVAFWCNPISGHATLYWYQQILGQGPKLLIQFQNNGVVDDSQLPKDRFSAERLKGVDSTLKIQPAKLEDSAVYLCASSFGPVRPQFFGPGTRLTVL.